The following is a T cell receptor beta chain sequence with its context. This receptor's antigen is unknown. No much larger clone is present one base from it, and per-base qualities are unavailable. The sample's treatment or condition, from its label and the paper: 19 received Ad26.COV2.S at low or high dose, single or two shots; about five received placebo; per-sample allocation not given. Repertoires of vaccine and placebo recipients were sequenced from samples collected on day 63 after the first injection. Between 29 July and 7 August 2020, Cohort 1b enrolled approximately 26 adults aged 18-55 years at one site in Boston, USA. As a vaccine, Ad26.COV2.S was a replication-incompetent adenovirus type 26 vector that expressed a prefusion-stabilized SARS-CoV-2 spike protein derived from the original Wuhan strain. The immunoSEQ Assay was the method used to sequence TCRbeta CDR3 regions. After extraction, genomic DNA underwent amplification by bias-controlled multiplex PCR, followed by high-throughput sequencing. Regarding the original processing steps: To quantify the absolute abundance of every unique TCRbeta CDR3 region, sequences were collapsed and filtered. T cell fraction was estimated by normalizing TCRbeta template counts to usable DNA, with usable DNA measured through amplification of reference genes found in all nucleated cells. Repertoire TCRs were annotated as SARS-CoV-2-specific when V gene, CDR3 amino acid sequence and J gene were exactly matched to a known reactive TCR set. The reference SARS-CoV-2 TCR set came from MIRA and was filtered for enrichment in COVID-19-positive ImmuneCODE repertoires, removing public or cross-reactive TCRs. Based on the MIRA antigens, annotated TCRs were further analysed at the level of specific ORF or position within ORF. Breadth was defined as annotated unique rearrangements over total unique productive rearrangements; depth was the summed frequency of those rearrangements. Group comparisons of TCR breadth used two-sided Wilcoxon rank-sum tests. TCRdb mirrors the immuneACCESS table, restricted to in-frame sequences. Some clones are absent from its copies; in checked studies, under half trace to an unresolved V gene, and the reason for the others is unknown. V and J calls and clone size follow that table, whereas D and trimming were derived from the DNA. In this sample the table shows over 400,000 clones, about 90% of which occur a single time. The ten largest make up approximately 1.6% of the sample.

Trimmed from V: 2 bases; trimmed from J: 3 bases; junction bases lacking a gene match: 2. The CDR1 and CDR2 encoded by the germline V gene (reference sequence) are LNHNV and YYDKDF. CDR3 length: 14 amino acids, cysteine to phenylalanine. Solely the CDR3 DNA is kept, with 42 bases framed from the first base. This entry comes from a study of Ad26.COV2.S vaccination and SARS-CoV-2 variants (dated by TCRdb to the early 2020s). Concerning the study at large: Donors in the vaccine arm were drawn from COV1001, a phase I-IIa trial of Ad26.COV2.S in healthy adults that was multicentre, randomized, double-blind and placebo-controlled. Sequencing of the TCRbeta repertoire served to evaluate the specificity and breadth of SARS-CoV-2-reactive T cell receptors following Ad26.COV2.S vaccination. The TCR-sequenced set comprised around 30 samples: some 20 Ad26.COV2.S vaccine recipients, 5 placebo recipients and 8 SARS-CoV-2 convalescent individuals. Ad26.COV2.S was given intramuscularly at 5x10^10 or 1x10^11 viral particles, as a single shot or as two shots 56 days apart. Investigators remained blinded to trial group allocation during experiments and outcome assessment. Participants in the trial were split at random into five groups of five each, receiving low-dose or high-dose Ad26.COV2.S once or twice, or else placebo on both occasions. What the study reported, not specific to this receptor: After vaccination, spike-specific CD8+ and CD4+ T cell responses were reported to show substantial breadth. Vaccine and placebo recipients had comparable non-spike TCR breadth, which fits with the vaccine containing only spike. The study was not powered to compare responses between vaccine doses or regimens. Compared with placebo recipients, Ad26.COV2.S recipients showed higher spike-specific TCR breadth (P = 0.0014). The authors noted that the TCR breadth and depth analyses may have underestimated total T cell responses.

The chain joins TRBV15 to TRBJ2-5, and 8 junctional nucleotides match TRBD1. The specimen was peripheral blood, collected in a trial of Ad26.COV2.S vaccine versus placebo. The clonotype comes from a person between 18 and 65 years old who received the Ad26.COV2.S COVID-19 vaccine or a placebo. The nucleotide sequence reads TGTGCCACCAGCAGAAAGGACAGGGAAGAGACCCAGTACTTC. This gives the protein CATSRKDREETQYF. When the CDR3 is completed using the reference TRBV15 and TRBJ2-5 genes on either side, the full variable domain is DAMVIQNPRYQVTQFGKPVTLSCSQTLNHNVMYWYQQKSSQAPKLLFHYYDKDFNNEADTPDNFQSRRPNTSFCFLDIRSPGLGDTAMYLCATSRKDREETQYFGPGTRLLVL.